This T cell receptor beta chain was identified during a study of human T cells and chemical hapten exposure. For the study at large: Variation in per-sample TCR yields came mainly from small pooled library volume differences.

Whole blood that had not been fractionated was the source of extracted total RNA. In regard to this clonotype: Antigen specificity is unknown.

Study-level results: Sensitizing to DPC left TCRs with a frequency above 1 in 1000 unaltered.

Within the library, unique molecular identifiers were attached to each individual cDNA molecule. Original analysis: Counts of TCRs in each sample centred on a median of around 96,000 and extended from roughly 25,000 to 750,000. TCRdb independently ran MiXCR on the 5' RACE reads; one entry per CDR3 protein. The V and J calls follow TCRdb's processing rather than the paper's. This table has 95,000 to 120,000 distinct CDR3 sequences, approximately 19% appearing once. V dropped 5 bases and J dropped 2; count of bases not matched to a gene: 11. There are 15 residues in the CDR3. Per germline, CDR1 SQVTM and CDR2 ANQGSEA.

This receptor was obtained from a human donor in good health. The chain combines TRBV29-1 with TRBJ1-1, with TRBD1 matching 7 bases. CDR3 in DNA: TGCAGCGTTAGGGGAGGGGGCGCCGGAAACACTGAAGCTTTCTTT. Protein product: CSVRGGGAGNTEAFF.